This section outlines one TCR beta chain sequence together with its context. Its antigen is unidentified. Trimming took off 0 bases at V and 4 bases at J, with 10 bases between the two ends. The CDR3 covers 14 residues. Germline CDR1 SGHRS, CDR2 YFSETQ. Assay used: immunoSEQ multiplex PCR; TCRdb lists only in-frame clones, some missing. There are 90,000 to 140,000 clones in the sample; 82% occur only once, and 5% lies in the top ten. This entry comes from a study of T cell responses to AZD1222 COVID-19 vaccine. Overall study: Second doses that came at about 4 or about 12 weeks were put together.

Study-wide results and caveats: Sampling that yielded the repertoires occurred only after the peak T cell response. Clonal diversity may have been underestimated in mostly white British donors.

The rearrangement joins TRBV5-1 to TRBJ1-1; no reliable D call. The input for sequencing was peripheral blood, taken on day 0 of AZD1222 vaccination. The receptor was isolated from an adult in good health. The CDR3 loop is CASSLALLGTEAFF. Here the CDR3 DNA reads TGCGCCAGCAGCTTGGCCCTCCTGGGCACTGAAGCTTTCTTT.